This is a list of T cell receptor beta chains from one sample in a study of spatial heterogeneity in lung cancer. TCRdb reanalysed the 5' RACE reads using MiXCR and keeps one entry per CDR3 protein. The sample carries approximately 40,000 distinct CDR3 sequences, roughly 8% recorded once. The starting material was PBMCs, obtained at surgery. Every receptor here comes from a male donor with early-stage non-small cell lung cancer. Each CDR3 is given with its conserved first and last residue. The D gene is left open where the match is weak. Only some rows state a clone size, as once, few, many or a class for expanded clones.

V gene	D gene	clone size	J gene	CDR3 protein	CDR3 DNA
TRBV11-3	TRBD2	NA	TRBJ2-1	CASSFSGGPYNEQFF	TGTGCCAGCAGCTTTAGCGGGGGCCCCTACAATGAGCAGTTCTTC
TRBV29-1	NA	many	TRBJ1-1	CSFGQPSTEAFF	TGCAGCTTCGGACAGCCGAGCACTGAAGCTTTCTTT
TRBV11-3	NA	many	TRBJ2-1	CASSLGGIRSYNEQFF	TGTGCCAGCAGCTTAGGCGGGATTAGATCCTACAATGAGCAGTTCTTC
TRBV29-1	NA	many	TRBJ1-4	CSVGKGGTNEKLFF	TGCAGCGTCGGCAAGGGGGGAACTAATGAAAAACTGTTTTTT
TRBV5-4	NA	NA	TRBJ1-1	CASSLVPSSNTEAFF	TGTGCCAGCAGCTTGGTACCGAGTTCGAACACTGAAGCTTTCTTT
TRBV5-1	NA	few	TRBJ2-3	CASSSTGTAPDTQYF	TGCGCCAGCAGCTCCACCGGGACTGCGCCAGATACGCAGTATTTT
TRBV27	NA	few	TRBJ2-1	CASSPKGAGDYYNEQFF	TGTGCCAGCAGCCCCAAAGGGGCAGGGGACTACTACAATGAGCAGTTCTTC
TRBV28	TRBD1	NA	TRBJ1-5	CASSPRQGSQPQHF	TGTGCCAGCAGCCCTAGACAGGGAAGCCAGCCCCAGCATTTT
TRBV29-1	TRBD2	many	TRBJ2-7	CSVVLAGPKQYF	TGCAGCGTTGTACTAGCGGGGCCAAAGCAGTACTTC
TRBV3-1	NA	many	TRBJ1-1	CASSQAGVVVSEAFF	TGTGCCAGCAGCCAAGCGGGGGTCGTCGTATCTGAAGCTTTCTTT
TRBV7-9	NA	NA	TRBJ2-2	CASSLEWVTGELFF	TGTGCCAGCAGCTTAGAATGGGTCACCGGGGAGCTGTTTTTT
TRBV7-9	NA	few	TRBJ2-5	CASSSGAIGKTQYF	TGTGCCAGCAGCTCGGGAGCGATCGGAAAGACCCAGTACTTC
TRBV4-1	NA	many	TRBJ2-5	CASSQDPGETQYF	TGCGCCAGCAGCCAAGATCCCGGAGAGACCCAGTACTTC
TRBV6-2/TRBV6-3	NA	NA	TRBJ1-5	CASSRRGGNQPQHF	TGTGCCAGCAGCCGGCGTGGGGGCAATCAGCCCCAGCATTTT
TRBV28	NA	many	TRBJ2-5	CASSSDKYQETQYF	TGTGCCAGCAGCAGTGACAAGTACCAAGAGACCCAGTACTTC
TRBV3-1	NA	many	TRBJ2-3	CASSLRSHLSTDTQYF	TGTGCCAGCAGCCTCCGCAGCCATTTAAGCACAGATACGCAGTATTTT
TRBV3-1	NA	NA	TRBJ1-5	CASSQDSGQPQHF	TGTGCCAGCAGCCAAGATTCAGGTCAGCCCCAGCATTTT
TRBV5-8	TRBD1	few	TRBJ2-1	CASRTGGPSSYNEQFF	TGTGCCAGCAGGACAGGGGGCCCGAGCTCCTACAATGAGCAGTTCTTC
TRBV29-1	NA	many	TRBJ1-3	CSVKGPGQGFSGNTIYF	TGCAGCGTCAAAGGTCCAGGGCAGGGGTTCTCTGGAAACACCATATATTTT
TRBV4-3	NA	many	TRBJ2-1	CASSQLGGSSYNEQFF	TGCGCCAGCAGCCAGCTAGGGGGAAGCTCCTACAATGAGCAGTTCTTC
TRBV4-2	NA	many	TRBJ2-3	CASSQEHGGAFGDTQYF	TGTGCCAGCAGCCAAGAACACGGCGGGGCCTTCGGGGATACGCAGTATTTT
TRBV29-1	TRBD2	many	TRBJ2-5	CSVDGTSGTQETQYF	TGCAGCGTCGATGGGACTAGCGGAACTCAAGAGACCCAGTACTTC
TRBV11-2	NA	many	TRBJ2-2	CASSLISLNTGELFF	TGTGCCAGCAGCTTAATCAGCCTGAACACCGGGGAGCTGTTTTTT
TRBV7-9	NA	NA	TRBJ2-4	CASSTEGGAKNIQYF	TGTGCCAGCAGCACGGAGGGGGGAGCCAAAAACATTCAGTACTTC
TRBV11-2	NA	many	TRBJ2-6	CASSPLRGRSGANVLTF	TGTGCCAGCAGCCCTCTTCGAGGGCGCTCTGGGGCCAACGTCCTGACTTTC
TRBV6-2/TRBV6-3	NA	NA	TRBJ2-3	CASSYSEFPDTQYF	TGTGCCAGCAGTTATTCGGAGTTTCCAGATACGCAGTATTTT
TRBV28	NA	NA	TRBJ2-2	CASSPILAGELFF	TGTGCCAGCAGTCCTATCCTAGCCGGGGAGCTGTTTTTT
TRBV7-2	NA	many	TRBJ1-2	CASSLAQGYTF	TGTGCCAGCAGCCTGGCACAGGGCTACACCTTC
TRBV7-2	NA	few	TRBJ1-5	CASSLRQDNQPQHF	TGTGCCAGCAGCTTAAGGCAGGACAATCAGCCCCAGCATTTT
TRBV10-2	NA	many	TRBJ2-7	CASSEVPLTGPPRHYEQYF	TGCGCCAGCAGTGAAGTACCTCTCACCGGGCCCCCAAGGCACTACGAGCAGTACTTC
TRBV5-1	TRBD1	few	TRBJ2-3	CASSTGQATDTQYF	TGCGCCAGCAGCACCGGACAGGCGACAGATACGCAGTATTTT
TRBV4-3	NA	many	TRBJ2-7	CASSQYVPF	TGCGCCAGCAGCCAATACGTCCCGTTC
TRBV9	NA	many	TRBJ2-5	CASSGTSFTETQYF	TGTGCCAGCAGCGGAACTAGCTTTACGGAGACCCAGTACTTC
TRBV12-3/TRBV12-4	TRBD1	many	TRBJ1-2	CASSLEGGAGYGYTF	TGTGCCAGCAGTTTAGAAGGGGGCGCCGGCTATGGCTACACCTTC
TRBV25-1	NA	NA	TRBJ1-1	CASSGPNTEAFF	TGTGCCAGCAGTGGACCGAACACTGAAGCTTTCTTT
TRBV20-1	NA	many	TRBJ2-4	CSARDLADAKNIQYF	TGCAGTGCTAGAGATTTAGCGGACGCCAAAAACATTCAGTACTTC
TRBV3-1	NA	many	TRBJ1-2	CASSQLQAPNYGYTF	TGTGCCAGCAGCCAGCTACAGGCACCCAACTATGGCTACACCTTC
TRBV6-1	TRBD2	many	TRBJ2-1	CASRSGQILAGGPNSYNEQFF	TGTGCCAGCAGATCGGGACAGATCCTAGCGGGAGGGCCAAACTCCTACAATGAGCAGTTCTTC
TRBV5-1	NA	many	TRBJ2-2	CASSLEVTNTGELFF	TGCGCCAGCAGCTTGGAGGTAACCAACACCGGGGAGCTGTTTTTT
TRBV6-6	NA	many	TRBJ2-1	CASSLKPDGLAGPTTYNEQFF	TGTGCCAGCAGCCTAAAACCCGACGGACTCGCAGGGCCTACAACCTACAATGAGCAGTTCTTC
TRBV29-1	TRBD1	many	TRBJ1-1	CSVGTGLNTEAFF	TGCAGCGTGGGGACAGGGCTGAACACTGAAGCTTTCTTT